This T cell receptor (beta chain) was retrieved from a study of beta chain features in type 1 diabetes. Study-wide background: Similarity in age, gender and cell yields was seen between patients and healthy donors. Study-level findings and limits: Naive, central memory and Treg TCRB repertoires appeared more alike in patients than in healthy donors. Across all four CD4+ subsets, people with type 1 diabetes showed modestly shorter TCRB CDR3s.

Stem cell-like memory, regulatory, central memory and naive CD4+ cells were sorted via CD45RO/CCR7/CD25/CD127/CD95/CD27. Isolated RNA was reverse transcribed in full, so expressed TCRB transcripts were sequenced. This table comes from immunoSEQ multiplex PCR, and its TCRdb copy is limited to in-frame clones, with some not included. This table holds more than 550,000 clones, about 14% found once. In regard to this clone: What it binds is not known.

Trimming removed 6 bases from V and 2 bases from J, with 10 bases in between. The V gene's germline CDR1 is MNHNY and CDR2 SVGAGI (reference sequence). CDR3 length equals 14 residues. The rearrangement joins TRBV6-6 to TRBJ2-2; perhaps D is TRBD1 or TRBD2 (6 bases each). The sequence was obtained from a man aged 18 to 29 with type 1 diabetes. The sample consisted of naive CD4+ T cells from blood. As DNA, the CDR3 is TGTGCCAGCAGCGGGGGCGGAAACACCGGGGAGCTGTTTTTT. It is translated as CASSGGGNTGELFF.